This TCR beta chain was identified during a study of shared clonotypes between healthy human individuals. CDR1 and CDR2 from the germline V gene are WNHNN and SYGVQD (reference sequence). Trimming took off 2 bases at V and 2 bases at J, with 11 bases between the two ends. This CDR3 is 15 amino acids long. As concerns this clone: As yet, its antigen is unknown.

The method was immunoSEQ multiplex PCR; TCRdb's version includes in-frame clones alone and lacks a portion of them. This table has about 1.1 million clones, roughly 80% appearing once. Whole-study findings and limits: The study's rarefaction showed incomplete sorted-subset sequencing despite large depth. Larger estimated richness was generally recorded for naive subsets relative to memory subsets.

Splitting of CD4+ cells produced CD45RA+ naive and CD45RA-negative memory subsets. Sequenced: memory CD4+ T cells from PBMCs. Subset noted: CD45RA-negative fraction. The receptor's source is a man younger than 35 in good health. Some clones in this sample may be carry-over from other donors' samples. The V gene is TRBV10-1, the J gene TRBJ2-3, with D unresolved. The CDR3 loop reads CASSETSESTDTQYF. The CDR3 DNA is TGCGCCAGCAGTGAGACAAGCGAATCCACAGATACGCAGTATTTT.